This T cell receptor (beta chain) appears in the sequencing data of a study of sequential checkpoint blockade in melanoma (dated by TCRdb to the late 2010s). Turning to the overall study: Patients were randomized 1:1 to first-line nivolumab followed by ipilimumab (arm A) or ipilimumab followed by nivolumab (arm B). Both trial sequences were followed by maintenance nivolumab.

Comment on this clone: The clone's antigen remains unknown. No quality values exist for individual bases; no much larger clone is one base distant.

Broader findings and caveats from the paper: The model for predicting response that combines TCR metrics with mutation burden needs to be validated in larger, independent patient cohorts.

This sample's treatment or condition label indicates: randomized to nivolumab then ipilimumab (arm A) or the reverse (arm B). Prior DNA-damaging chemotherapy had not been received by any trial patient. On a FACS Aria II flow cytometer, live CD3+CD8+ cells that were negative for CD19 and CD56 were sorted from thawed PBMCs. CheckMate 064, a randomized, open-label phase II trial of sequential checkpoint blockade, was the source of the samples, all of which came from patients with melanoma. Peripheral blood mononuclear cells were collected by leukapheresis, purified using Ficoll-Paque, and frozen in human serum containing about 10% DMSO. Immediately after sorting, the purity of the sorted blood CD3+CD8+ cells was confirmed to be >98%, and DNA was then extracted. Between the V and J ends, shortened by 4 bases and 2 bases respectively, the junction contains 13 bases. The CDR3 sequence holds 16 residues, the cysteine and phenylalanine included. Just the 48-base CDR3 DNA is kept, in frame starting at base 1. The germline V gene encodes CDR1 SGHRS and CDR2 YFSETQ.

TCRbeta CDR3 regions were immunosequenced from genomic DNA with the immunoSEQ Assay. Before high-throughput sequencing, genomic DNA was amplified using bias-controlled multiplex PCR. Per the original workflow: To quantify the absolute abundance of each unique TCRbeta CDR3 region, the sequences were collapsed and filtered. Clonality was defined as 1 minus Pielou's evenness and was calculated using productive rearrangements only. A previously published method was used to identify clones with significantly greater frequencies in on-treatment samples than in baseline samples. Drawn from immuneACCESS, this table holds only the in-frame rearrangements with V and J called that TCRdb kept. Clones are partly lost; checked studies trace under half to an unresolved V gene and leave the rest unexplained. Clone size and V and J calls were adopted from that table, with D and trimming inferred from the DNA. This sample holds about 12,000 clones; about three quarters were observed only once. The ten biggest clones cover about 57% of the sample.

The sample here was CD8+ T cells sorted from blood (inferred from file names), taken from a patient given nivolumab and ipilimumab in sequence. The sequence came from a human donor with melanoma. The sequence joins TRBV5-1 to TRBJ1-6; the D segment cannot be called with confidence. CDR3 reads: CASSLQAFTYNSPLHF. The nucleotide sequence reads TGCGCCAGCAGCCTCCAGGCGTTCACCTATAATTCACCCCTCCACTTT.